This TCR beta chain appears in the sequencing data of a study of cytotoxic CD8 clonotypes in ibrutinib-treated CLL. Study details: In all, about a dozen patients were relapsed/refractory, some 14 were treatment-naive and 17 were IGHV unmutated. Each sample contained, on average, roughly 260,000 productive templates and tens of thousands of productive rearrangements.

CDR3 length: 13 amino acids. Trimming left V 3 bases short and J 4 bases short, with 10 bases between. Germline-derived CDR1 and CDR2 are SGHTA and FQGNSA. Libraries were prepared by immunoSEQ multiplex PCR; TCRdb keeps only in-frame clonotypes and omits some of them. This sample has some 170,000 clones; around nine tenths occur once, and the top ten carry approximately 3%. Sequences were derived from PBMCs, sampled at disease progression, from a patient treated with ibrutinib. The chain joins TRBV7-2 to TRBJ2-7; TRBD2 is a possible D gene (5 bases). This TCR came from a human donor with chronic lymphocytic leukemia. The CDR3, as DNA: TGTGCCAGCAGCTTGGGAGTGGGGTACGAGCAGTACTTC. Residues: CASSLGVGYEQYF.